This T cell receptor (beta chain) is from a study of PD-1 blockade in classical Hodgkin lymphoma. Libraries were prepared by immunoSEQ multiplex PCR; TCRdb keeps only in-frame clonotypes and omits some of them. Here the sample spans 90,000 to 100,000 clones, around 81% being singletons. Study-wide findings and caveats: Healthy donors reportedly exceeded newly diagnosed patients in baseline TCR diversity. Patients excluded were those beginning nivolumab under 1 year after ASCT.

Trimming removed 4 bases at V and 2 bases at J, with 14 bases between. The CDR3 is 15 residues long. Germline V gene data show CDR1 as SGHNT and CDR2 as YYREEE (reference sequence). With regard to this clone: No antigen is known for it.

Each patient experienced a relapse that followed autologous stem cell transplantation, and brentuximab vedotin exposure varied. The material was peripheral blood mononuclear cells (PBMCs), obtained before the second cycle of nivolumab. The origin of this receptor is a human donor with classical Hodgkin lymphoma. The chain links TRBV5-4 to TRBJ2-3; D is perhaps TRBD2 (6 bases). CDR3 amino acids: CASSSRDSYTDTQYF. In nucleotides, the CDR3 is TGTGCCAGCAGCAGCCGGGACTCCTACACAGATACGCAGTATTTT.